What follows are 6 T cell receptor beta chains derived from one specimen sequenced in a study of blood T cell repertoires in COVID-19. Sequencing was performed with immunoSEQ multiplex PCR; in TCRdb, only in-frame clones are kept and a portion is missing. The sample carries over 100,000 clones, approximately 88% recorded once. The material sequenced was peripheral blood. Receptors originate from a man aged 50 to 59 with acute or convalescent COVID-19.

The V call is TRBV2, the J call TRBJ2-2; D gene unclear. Germline assignment: CDR1 SNHLY and CDR2 FYNNEI. This CDR3 region has 13 residues. Trimming left V 3 bases short and J 7 bases short, with 9 bases between. CDR3 sequence reads: CASSDWAGGELFF. CDR3 sequence (DNA): TGTGCCAGCAGTGACTGGGCAGGCGGGGAGCTGTTTTTT.

The chain joins TRBV5-1 to TRBJ2-3, with 11 bases identical to TRBD2. CDR3 length: 15 amino acids. The germline V gene has CDR1 SGHRS and CDR2 YFSETQ. With V trimmed by 0 bases and J by 3 bases, 0 bases remained unmatched. The CDR3 here is CASSLVAGGTDTQYF. CDR3 coding DNA: TGCGCCAGCAGCTTGGTAGCGGGAGGGACAGATACGCAGTATTTT.

The chain links TRBV12-3 or TRBV12-4 to TRBJ1-5, with unresolved D. V was trimmed by 3 bases and J by 5 bases, leaving 8 bases between them. This CDR3 has 13 residues. The CDR3 nucleotides are TGTGCCAGCAGTTTCCTCTCCGATCAGCCCCAGCATTTT. Protein sequence: CASSFLSDQPQHF.

The chain couples TRBV7-3 to TRBJ2-3; possibly TRBD2 for D (6 bases). Trimming pared 2 bases from V and 6 bases from J, leaving 15 bases between. CDR3 length: 15 residues. Germline V lookup: CDR1 SGHTA, CDR2 FQGTGA. CDR3 coding DNA: TGTGCCAGCAGCTTAGGGGGGAGGTTGGAGGATACGCAGTATTTT. Translated, it gives CASSLGGRLEDTQYF.

The chain links TRBV28 to TRBJ1-1, with a possible D match to TRBD1 (6 bases). This CDR3 has 18 amino acids. The V and J ends lost 4 bases and 0 bases respectively, with 21 bases between them. Looked up from germline, CDR1 is MDHEN and CDR2 is SYDVKM. DNA of the CDR3: TGTGCCAGCAGTTGGGGAACAGGGCTAACGAACTTGAACACTGAAGCTTTCTTT. It specifies CASSWGTGLTNLNTEAFF.

The V call is TRBV18, the J call TRBJ2-1; D perhaps matches TRBD2 (6 bases). The V and J ends lost 3 bases and 1 base respectively, with 10 bases between them. The CDR3 has 15 amino acids. From germline, CDR1 is KGHSH and CDR2 LQKENI. This chain's CDR3 is CASSPMEGSYNEQFF. CDR3 DNA: TGTGCCAGCTCACCGATGGAGGGGTCCTACAATGAGCAGTTCTTC.